This TCR beta chain appears in the sequencing data of a study of T cells after yellow fever vaccination. From the 5' RACE reads, TCRdb called clonotypes with MiXCR, one entry per CDR3 protein. The repertoire holds just over 300,000 distinct CDR3 sequences, with approximately 3.9% as singletons. In its sample, this clonotype was seen many times. CDR1 is SGHTA, CDR2 FQGNSA, per germline. The V gene lost 4 bases and the J gene lost 2 bases, with 4 bases spanning the gap. The CDR3 contains 12 residues. The sequence derives from a man younger than 35 who received the YFV17D yellow fever vaccine. The sequencing here drew on PBMCs, taken on the day of the yellow fever booster vaccination. The rearrangement joins TRBV7-2 to TRBJ2-3; the D is unclear. The CDR3 bases are TGTGCCAGCAGCTACTACACAGATACGCAGTATTTT. Translated: CASSYYTDTQYF.